The rows below give T cell receptor beta chains drawn from one sample of a study of blood T cell repertoires in COVID-19. The data were produced by immunoSEQ multiplex PCR, yet TCRdb's version contains in-frame clones alone and is incomplete. Of around 160,000 clones in the sample, about 83% were seen once. Sequenced material: PBMCs or T cells enriched from blood (not recorded which). The receptors here all came from a woman aged 45-65 years who had been exposed to COVID-19. CDR3s include the opening cysteine and the closing phenylalanine or tryptophan. The D gene is left open where the match is weak. Rows give clone size only sometimes, using once, few, many, or a class for an expanded clone.

len: 15
d_gene: .
v_gene: TRBV5-1
j_gene: TRBJ2-5
abundance: .
CDR3aa: CASSFGQGGQETQYF
CDR3nt: TGCGCCAGCAGCTTCGGCCAGGGGGGCCAAGAGACCCAGTACTTC

len: 15
d_gene: TRBD2
v_gene: TRBV6-6
j_gene: TRBJ2-3
abundance: .
CDR3aa: CASRKLAEGTDTQYF
CDR3nt: TGTGCCAGCAGGAAACTAGCGGAAGGCACAGATACGCAGTATTTT

len: 14
d_gene: TRBD1
v_gene: TRBV7-9
j_gene: TRBJ1-1
abundance: once
CDR3aa: CASSLRGQGTEAFF
CDR3nt: TGTGCCAGCAGCTTACGGGGACAGGGAACTGAAGCTTTCTTT

len: 15
d_gene: TRBD2
v_gene: TRBV11-2
j_gene: TRBJ2-2
abundance: .
CDR3aa: CASSQRTSGTGELFF
CDR3nt: TGTGCCAGCAGCCAGAGGACTAGCGGAACCGGGGAGCTGTTTTTT

len: 14
d_gene: .
v_gene: TRBV19
j_gene: TRBJ2-6
abundance: .
CDR3aa: CASTPYSGANVLTF
CDR3nt: TGTGCCAGTACCCCGTACTCTGGGGCCAACGTCCTGACTTTC

len: 15
d_gene: .
v_gene: TRBV18
j_gene: TRBJ1-4
abundance: .
CDR3aa: CASSPPSRANEKLFF
CDR3nt: TGTGCCAGCTCACCACCTTCGAGGGCTAATGAAAAACTGTTTTTT

len: 17
d_gene: TRBD1
v_gene: TRBV7-8
j_gene: TRBJ1-1
abundance: few
CDR3aa: CASSRYSGTGMNTEAFF
CDR3nt: TGTGCCAGCAGCCGATACTCCGGGACAGGGATGAACACTGAAGCTTTCTTT

len: 15
d_gene: TRBD1
v_gene: TRBV3-1/TRBV3-2
j_gene: TRBJ1-1
abundance: .
CDR3aa: CASSPGTGGDTEAFF
CDR3nt: TGTGCCAGCAGCCCCGGGACAGGGGGGGACACTGAAGCTTTCTTT

len: 17
d_gene: .
v_gene: TRBV11-2
j_gene: TRBJ2-1
abundance: .
CDR3aa: CASSLWTGKNPYNEQFF
CDR3nt: TGTGCCAGCAGCTTATGGACGGGGAAGAACCCCTACAATGAGCAGTTCTTC

len: 12
d_gene: .
v_gene: TRBV7-9
j_gene: TRBJ1-1
abundance: .
CDR3aa: CASRIRMAEAFF
CDR3nt: TGTGCCAGCAGGATCAGGATGGCTGAAGCTTTCTTT

len: 13
d_gene: TRBD1
v_gene: TRBV4-1
j_gene: TRBJ1-1
abundance: .
CDR3aa: CASSQPGTGEAFF
CDR3nt: TGCGCCAGCAGCCAACCCGGGACAGGAGAAGCTTTCTTT

len: 16
d_gene: .
v_gene: TRBV3-1/TRBV3-2
j_gene: TRBJ2-3
abundance: .
CDR3aa: CASSQVVGAPLDTQYF
CDR3nt: TGTGCCAGCAGCCAAGTTGTGGGGGCCCCCCTGGATACGCAGTATTTT

len: 16
d_gene: TRBD1
v_gene: TRBV7-7
j_gene: TRBJ2-2
abundance: .
CDR3aa: CASSLRQGAITGELFF
CDR3nt: TGTGCCAGCAGCCTCAGACAGGGGGCCATCACCGGGGAGCTGTTTTTT

len: 15
d_gene: TRBD2
v_gene: TRBV5-1
j_gene: TRBJ2-1
abundance: .
CDR3aa: CASSSGLAGVDEQFF
CDR3nt: TGCGCCAGCAGCTCGGGACTAGCGGGAGTAGATGAGCAGTTCTTC

len: 15
d_gene: TRBD2
v_gene: TRBV7-9
j_gene: TRBJ2-7
abundance: .
CDR3aa: CASGRGSGSNYEQYF
CDR3nt: TGTGCCAGCGGACGCGGTAGCGGGAGTAACTACGAGCAGTACTTC

len: 17
d_gene: .
v_gene: TRBV7-5
j_gene: TRBJ2-5
abundance: once
CDR3aa: CARSPGASGGSQETQYF
CDR3nt: TGTGCCAGAAGCCCAGGGGCTAGCGGGGGGTCACAAGAGACCCAGTACTTC

len: 16
d_gene: .
v_gene: TRBV14
j_gene: TRBJ2-5
abundance: .
CDR3aa: CASSPDGRVPRETQYF
CDR3nt: TGTGCCAGCAGCCCAGACGGCCGGGTCCCGAGGGAGACCCAGTACTTC

len: 14
d_gene: TRBD1
v_gene: TRBV18
j_gene: TRBJ1-1
abundance: .
CDR3aa: CASSLRDRGTEAFF
CDR3nt: TGTGCCAGCTCACTCCGGGACAGGGGTACTGAAGCTTTCTTT

len: 16
d_gene: TRBD1
v_gene: TRBV30
j_gene: TRBJ1-5
abundance: once
CDR3aa: CAWSTQRGQGNQPQHF
CDR3nt: TGTGCCTGGAGTACTCAACGCGGACAGGGTAATCAGCCCCAGCATTTT

len: 14
d_gene: .
v_gene: TRBV7-9
j_gene: TRBJ1-2
abundance: .
CDR3aa: CASSLTGSGYGYTF
CDR3nt: TGTGCCAGCAGCCTTACAGGGTCTGGCTATGGCTACACCTTC

len: 16
d_gene: TRBD2
v_gene: TRBV4-1
j_gene: TRBJ2-1
abundance: .
CDR3aa: CASSQRLAGYYNEQFF
CDR3nt: TGCGCCAGCAGCCAAAGACTAGCGGGGTACTACAATGAGCAGTTCTTC

len: 13
d_gene: .
v_gene: TRBV12-3/TRBV12-4
j_gene: TRBJ2-1
abundance: .
CDR3aa: CASSYREASEQFF
CDR3nt: TGTGCCAGCAGTTATCGAGAGGCCAGCGAGCAGTTCTTC

len: 15
d_gene: TRBD1
v_gene: TRBV27
j_gene: TRBJ2-7
abundance: .
CDR3aa: CASSFTGTGPYEQYF
CDR3nt: TGTGCCAGCAGTTTCACAGGGACAGGACCCTACGAGCAGTACTTC

len: 16
d_gene: TRBD2
v_gene: TRBV7-9
j_gene: TRBJ2-1
abundance: .
CDR3aa: CASSPRLAGPYNEQFF
CDR3nt: TGTGCCAGCAGCCCTCGACTAGCGGGGCCTTACAATGAGCAGTTCTTC